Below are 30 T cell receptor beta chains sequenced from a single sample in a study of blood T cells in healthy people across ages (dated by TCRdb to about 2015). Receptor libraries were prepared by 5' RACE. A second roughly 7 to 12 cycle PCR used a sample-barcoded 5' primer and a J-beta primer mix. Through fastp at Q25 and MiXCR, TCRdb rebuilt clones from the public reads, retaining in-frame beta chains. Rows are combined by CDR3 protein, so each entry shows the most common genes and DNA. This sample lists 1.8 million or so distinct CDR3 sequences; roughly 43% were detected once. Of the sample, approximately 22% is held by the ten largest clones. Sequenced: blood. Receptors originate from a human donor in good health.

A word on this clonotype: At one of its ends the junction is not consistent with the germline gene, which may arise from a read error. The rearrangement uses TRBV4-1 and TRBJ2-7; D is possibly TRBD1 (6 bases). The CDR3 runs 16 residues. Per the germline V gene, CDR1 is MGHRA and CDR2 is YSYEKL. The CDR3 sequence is CTSSPQGRGEPYEQYF. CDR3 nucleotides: TGCACCAGCAGCCCCCAGGGGAGAGGGGAGCCCTACGAGCAGTACTTC.

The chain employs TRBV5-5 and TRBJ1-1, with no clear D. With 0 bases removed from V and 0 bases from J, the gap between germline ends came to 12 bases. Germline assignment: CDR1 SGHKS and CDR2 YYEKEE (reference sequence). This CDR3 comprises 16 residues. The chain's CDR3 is CASSLAVGMMNTEAFF. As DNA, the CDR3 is TGTGCCAGCAGCTTGGCCGTAGGTATGATGAACACTGAAGCTTTCTTT.

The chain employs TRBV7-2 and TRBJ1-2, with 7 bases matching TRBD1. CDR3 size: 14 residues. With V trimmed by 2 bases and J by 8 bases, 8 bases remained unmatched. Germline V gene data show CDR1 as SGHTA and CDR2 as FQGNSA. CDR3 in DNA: TGTGCCAGCAGCTTAAGACAGGGTGTAGGGGGCTACACCTTC. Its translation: CASSLRQGVGGYTF.

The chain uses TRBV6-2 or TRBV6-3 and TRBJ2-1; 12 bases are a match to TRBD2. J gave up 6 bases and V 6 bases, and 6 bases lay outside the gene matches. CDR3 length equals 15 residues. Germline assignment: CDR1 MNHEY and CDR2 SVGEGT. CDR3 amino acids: CASSVLAGGVNEQFF. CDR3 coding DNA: TGTGCCAGCAGCGTACTAGCGGGGGGCGTCAATGAGCAGTTCTTC.

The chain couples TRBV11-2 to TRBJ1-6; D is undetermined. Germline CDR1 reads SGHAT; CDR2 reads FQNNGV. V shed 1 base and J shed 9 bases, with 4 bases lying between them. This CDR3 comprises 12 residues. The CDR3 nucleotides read TGTGCCAGCAGCTTAGCGAGTTCACCCCTCCACTTT. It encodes CASSLASSPLHF.

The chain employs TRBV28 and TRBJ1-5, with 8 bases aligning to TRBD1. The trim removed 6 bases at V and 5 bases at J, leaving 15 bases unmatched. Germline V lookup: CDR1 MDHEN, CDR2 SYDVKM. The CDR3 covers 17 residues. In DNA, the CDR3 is TGTGCCAGCAGCACAAGAGGCTGGACAGGGAATTATCAGCCCCAGCATTTT. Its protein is CASSTRGWTGNYQPQHF.

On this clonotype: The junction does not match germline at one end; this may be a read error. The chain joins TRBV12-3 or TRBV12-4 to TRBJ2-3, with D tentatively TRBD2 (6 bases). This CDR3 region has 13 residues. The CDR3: CAGSFGGTDTQYF. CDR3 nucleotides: TGTGCCGGCAGCTTTGGAGGGACAGATACGCAGTATTTT.

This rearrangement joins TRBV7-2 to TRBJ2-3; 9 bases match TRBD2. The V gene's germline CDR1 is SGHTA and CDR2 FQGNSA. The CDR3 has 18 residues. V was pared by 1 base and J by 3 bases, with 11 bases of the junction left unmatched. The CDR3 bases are TGTGCCAGCAGCTTAGAGTTGATGGCGGGGGGGCCGACAGATACGCAGTATTTT. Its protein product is CASSLELMAGGPTDTQYF.

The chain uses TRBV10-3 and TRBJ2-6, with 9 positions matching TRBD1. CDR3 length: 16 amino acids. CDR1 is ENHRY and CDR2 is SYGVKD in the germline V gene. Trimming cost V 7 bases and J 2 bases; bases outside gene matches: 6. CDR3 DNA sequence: TGTGCCATCAAAAGGGACAGGGATCCTGGGGCCAACGTCCTGACTTTC. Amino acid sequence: CAIKRDRDPGANVLTF.

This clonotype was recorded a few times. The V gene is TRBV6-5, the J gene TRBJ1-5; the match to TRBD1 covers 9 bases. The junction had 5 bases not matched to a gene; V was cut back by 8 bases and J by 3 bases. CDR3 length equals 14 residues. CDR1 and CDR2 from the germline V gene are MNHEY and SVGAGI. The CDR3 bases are TGTGCCAGCGGCCGGGACAGGGTCAATCAGCCCCAGCATTTT. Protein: CASGRDRVNQPQHF.

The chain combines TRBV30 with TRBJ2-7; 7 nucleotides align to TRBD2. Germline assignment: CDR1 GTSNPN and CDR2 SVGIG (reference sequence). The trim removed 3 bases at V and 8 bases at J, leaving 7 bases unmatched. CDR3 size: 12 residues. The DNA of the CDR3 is TGTGCCTGGAGCGCTGGGGGGGAAAAGCAGTACTTC. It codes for CAWSAGGEKQYF. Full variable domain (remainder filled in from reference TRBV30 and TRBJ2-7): SQTIHQWPATLVQPVGSPLSLECTVEGTSNPNLYWYRQAAGRGLQLLFYSVGIGQISSEVPQNLSASRPQDRQFILSSKKLLLSDSGFYLCAWSAGGEKQYFGPGTRLTVT.

The CDR3 DNA sequence: TGTGCCAGCAGTGAAGCTCTCTTCAATGAGCAGTTCTTC. Translating it yields CASSEALFNEQFF. The rearrangement uses TRBV6-1 and TRBJ2-1; no firm D call. This CDR3 is built from 13 residues. CDR1 is MNHNS, CDR2 SASEGT, per germline. Trimming removed 0 bases from V and 6 bases from J, with 6 bases in between.

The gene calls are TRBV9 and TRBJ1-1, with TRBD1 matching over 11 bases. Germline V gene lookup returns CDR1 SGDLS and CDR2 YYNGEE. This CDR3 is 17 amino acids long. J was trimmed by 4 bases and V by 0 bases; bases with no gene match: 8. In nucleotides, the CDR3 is TGTGCCAGCAGCGTAGCTTGGACAGGGGGCCCGAGCACTGAAGCTTTCTTT. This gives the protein CASSVAWTGGPSTEAFF.

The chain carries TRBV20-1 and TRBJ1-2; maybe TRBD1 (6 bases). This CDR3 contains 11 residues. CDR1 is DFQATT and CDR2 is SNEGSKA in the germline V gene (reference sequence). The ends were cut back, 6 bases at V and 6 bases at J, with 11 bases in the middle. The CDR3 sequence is CSANGQNGYTF. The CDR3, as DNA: TGCAGTGCCAATGGACAGAATGGCTACACCTTC.

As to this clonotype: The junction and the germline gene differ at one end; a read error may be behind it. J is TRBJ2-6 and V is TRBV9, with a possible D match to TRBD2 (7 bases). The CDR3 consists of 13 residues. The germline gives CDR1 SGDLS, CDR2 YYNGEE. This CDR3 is CASSGGGANVRTF. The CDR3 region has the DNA TGTGCCAGCAGCGGAGGGGGGGCCAACGTCCGGACTTTC.

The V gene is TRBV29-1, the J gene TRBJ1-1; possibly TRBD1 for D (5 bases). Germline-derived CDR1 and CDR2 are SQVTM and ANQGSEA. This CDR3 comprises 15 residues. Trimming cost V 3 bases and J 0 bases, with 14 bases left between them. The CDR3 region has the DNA TGCAGCGTTGAGAGGGGTGGGGGACTGAACACTGAAGCTTTCTTT. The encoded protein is CSVERGGGLNTEAFF.

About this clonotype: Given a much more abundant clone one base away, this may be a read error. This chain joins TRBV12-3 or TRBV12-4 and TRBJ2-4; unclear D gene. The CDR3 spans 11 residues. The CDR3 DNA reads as TGTGCCAGCTCGAATTCGGTCGAGCAGGACTTC. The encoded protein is CASSNSVEQDF.

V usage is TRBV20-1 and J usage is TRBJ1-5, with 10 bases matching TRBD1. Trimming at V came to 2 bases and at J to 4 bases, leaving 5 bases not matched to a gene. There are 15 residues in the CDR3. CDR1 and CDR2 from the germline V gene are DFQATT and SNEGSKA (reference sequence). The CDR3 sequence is CSARSADRGNQPQHF. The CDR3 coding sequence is TGCAGTGCTAGAAGCGCGGACAGGGGGAATCAGCCCCAGCATTTT.

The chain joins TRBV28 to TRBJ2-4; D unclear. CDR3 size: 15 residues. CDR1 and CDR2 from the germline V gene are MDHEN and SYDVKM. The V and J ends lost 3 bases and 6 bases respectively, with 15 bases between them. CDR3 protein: CASSFWEGGGNIQYF. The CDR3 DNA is TGTGCCAGCAGTTTCTGGGAAGGTGGCGGAAACATTCAGTACTTC.

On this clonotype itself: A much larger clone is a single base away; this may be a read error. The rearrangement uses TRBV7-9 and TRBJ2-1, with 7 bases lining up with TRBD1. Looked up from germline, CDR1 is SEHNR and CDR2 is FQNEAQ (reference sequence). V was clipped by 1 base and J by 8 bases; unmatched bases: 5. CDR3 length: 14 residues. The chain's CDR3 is CASSLVGTDHEQFF. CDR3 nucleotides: TGTGCCAGCAGCTTAGTCGGGACAGACCATGAGCAGTTCTTC.

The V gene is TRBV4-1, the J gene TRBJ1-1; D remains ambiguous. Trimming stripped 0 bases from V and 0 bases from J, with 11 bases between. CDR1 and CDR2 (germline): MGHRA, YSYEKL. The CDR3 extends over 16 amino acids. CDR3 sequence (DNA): TGCGCCAGCAGCCAAGATGTCACGCAAATGAACACTGAAGCTTTCTTT. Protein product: CASSQDVTQMNTEAFF.

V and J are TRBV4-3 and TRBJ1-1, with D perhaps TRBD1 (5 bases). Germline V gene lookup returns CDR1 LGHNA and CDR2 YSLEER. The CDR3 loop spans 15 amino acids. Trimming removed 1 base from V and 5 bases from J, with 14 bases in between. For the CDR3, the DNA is TGCGCCAGCAGCCAAGGTCCAGGGAGAGGAACTGAAGCTTTCTTT. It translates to CASSQGPGRGTEAFF.

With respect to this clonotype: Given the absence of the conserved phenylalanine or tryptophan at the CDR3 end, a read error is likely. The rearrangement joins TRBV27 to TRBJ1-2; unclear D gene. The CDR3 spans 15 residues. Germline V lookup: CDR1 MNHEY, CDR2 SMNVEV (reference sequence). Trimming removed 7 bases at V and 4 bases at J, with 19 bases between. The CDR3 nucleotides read TGTGCCAGCAACCCTAAGACGGGCGTGGCCTATGGCTACACCGTC. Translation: CASNPKTGVAYGYTV.

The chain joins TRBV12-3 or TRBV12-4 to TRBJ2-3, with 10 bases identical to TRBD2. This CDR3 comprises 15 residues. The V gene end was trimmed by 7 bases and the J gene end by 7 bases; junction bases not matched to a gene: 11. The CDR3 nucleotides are TGTGCCAGCACCAGAAGCGGGGGGGTAGGATATACGCAGTATTTT. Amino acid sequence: CASTRSGGVGYTQYF.

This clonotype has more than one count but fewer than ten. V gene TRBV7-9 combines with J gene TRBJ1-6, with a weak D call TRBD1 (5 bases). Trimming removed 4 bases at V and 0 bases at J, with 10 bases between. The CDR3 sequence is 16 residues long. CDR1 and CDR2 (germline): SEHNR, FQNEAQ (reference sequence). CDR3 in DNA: TGTGCCAGCAGCTCCCCAGGGAACTCCTATAATTCACCCCTCCACTTT. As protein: CASSSPGNSYNSPLHF.

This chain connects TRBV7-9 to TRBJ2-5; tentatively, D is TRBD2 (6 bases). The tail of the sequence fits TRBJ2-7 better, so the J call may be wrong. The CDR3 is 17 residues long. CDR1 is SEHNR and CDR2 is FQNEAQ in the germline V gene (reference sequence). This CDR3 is CASSLLAGGGVSYEQYF. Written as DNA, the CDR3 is TGTGCCAGCAGCTTATTAGCTGGCGGCGGGGTCTCCTACGAGCAGTACTTC.

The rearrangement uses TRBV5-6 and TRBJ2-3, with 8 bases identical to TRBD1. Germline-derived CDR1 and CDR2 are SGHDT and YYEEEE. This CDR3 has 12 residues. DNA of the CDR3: TGTATGACAGGGGTGTTGGAAGATACGCAGTATTTT. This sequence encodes CMTGVLEDTQYF.

The CDR3 spells CSAILYRGPNTEAFF. The CDR3 bases are TGCAGTGCGATCTTGTACAGGGGGCCGAACACTGAAGCTTTCTTT. The V call is TRBV20-1, the J call TRBJ1-1; 9 positions agree with TRBD1. The CDR3 length is 15 residues. Germline-derived CDR1 and CDR2 are DFQATT and SNEGSKA (reference sequence). V lost 6 bases, J lost 1 base, and 9 bases stayed unmatched.

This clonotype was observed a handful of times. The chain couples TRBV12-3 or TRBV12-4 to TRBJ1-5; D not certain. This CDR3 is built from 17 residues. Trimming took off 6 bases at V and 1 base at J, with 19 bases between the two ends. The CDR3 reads CASSPRSGVGSNQPQHF. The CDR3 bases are TGTGCCAGCAGCCCGCGATCAGGAGTGGGGAGCAATCAGCCCCAGCATTTT.

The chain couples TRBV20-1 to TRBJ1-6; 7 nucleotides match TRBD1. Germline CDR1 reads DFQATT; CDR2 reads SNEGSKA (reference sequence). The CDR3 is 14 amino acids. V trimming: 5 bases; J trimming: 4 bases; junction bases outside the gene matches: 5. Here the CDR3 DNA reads TGCAGTGCTTTTGGACAGGTTTATAATTCACCCCTCCACTTT. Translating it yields CSAFGQVYNSPLHF.